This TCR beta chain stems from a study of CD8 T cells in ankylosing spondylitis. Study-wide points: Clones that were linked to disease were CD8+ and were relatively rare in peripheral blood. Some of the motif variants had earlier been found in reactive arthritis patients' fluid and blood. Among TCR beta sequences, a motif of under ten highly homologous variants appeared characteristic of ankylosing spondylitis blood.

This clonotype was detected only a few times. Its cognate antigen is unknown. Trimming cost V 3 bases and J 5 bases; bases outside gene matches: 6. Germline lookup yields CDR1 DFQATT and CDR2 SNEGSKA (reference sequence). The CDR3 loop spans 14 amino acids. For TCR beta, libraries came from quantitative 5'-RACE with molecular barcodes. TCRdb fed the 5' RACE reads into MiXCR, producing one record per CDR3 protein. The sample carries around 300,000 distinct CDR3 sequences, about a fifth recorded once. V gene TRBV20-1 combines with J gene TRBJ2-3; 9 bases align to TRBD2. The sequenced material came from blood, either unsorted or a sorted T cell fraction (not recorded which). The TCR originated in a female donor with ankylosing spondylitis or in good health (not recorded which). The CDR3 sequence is CSARPAGGLDTQYF. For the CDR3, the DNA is TGCAGTGCTAGGCCAGCGGGAGGACTAGATACGCAGTATTTT.